This paragraph reports one T cell receptor (beta chain). These data are taken from a study of blood T cell repertoires in COVID-19. Study information: The United States, Italy and Spain were the sources of the acute and convalescent COVID-19 samples. Nucleic acid was either cDNA or gDNA, and it came from T cells, B-cell-depleted T cells, or PBMCs.

Germline V CDR1 and CDR2: SGHTS, YDEGEE. With 2 bases removed from V and 5 bases from J, the gap between germline ends came to 14 bases. This CDR3 is built from 15 residues. How the authors handled the data: Estimation of nucleated cell counts was performed using reference gene primer amplification. Data came from immunoSEQ multiplex PCR; TCRdb stores just in-frame clones and leaves some out. V and J calls and clone size are those listed in that table; D and trimming were worked out from the DNA. The table includes a few hundred thousand clones, approximately 83% detected once. The sequenced sample was peripheral blood. This sequence was found in a woman under 40 who had recovered from COVID-19. The rearrangement uses TRBV5-8 and TRBJ2-1; D is perhaps TRBD2 (5 bases). In DNA, the CDR3 is TGTGCCAGCAGCTTTCGACTAACGCCAAACAATGAGCAGTTCTTC. This sequence encodes CASSFRLTPNNEQFF.